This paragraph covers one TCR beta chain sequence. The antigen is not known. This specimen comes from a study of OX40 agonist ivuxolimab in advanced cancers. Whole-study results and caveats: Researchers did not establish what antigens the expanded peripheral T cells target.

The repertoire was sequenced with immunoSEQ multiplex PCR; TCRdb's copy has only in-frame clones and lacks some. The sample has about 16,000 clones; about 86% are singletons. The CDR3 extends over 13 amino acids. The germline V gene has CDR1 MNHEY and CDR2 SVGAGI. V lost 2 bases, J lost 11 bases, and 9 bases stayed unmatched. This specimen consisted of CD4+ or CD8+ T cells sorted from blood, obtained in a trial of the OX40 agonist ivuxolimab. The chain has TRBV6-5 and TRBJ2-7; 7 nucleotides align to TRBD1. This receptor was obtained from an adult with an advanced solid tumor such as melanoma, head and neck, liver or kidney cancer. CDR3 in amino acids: CASSYGPGQTKYF. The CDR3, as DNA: TGTGCCAGCAGTTACGGACCGGGACAGACAAAGTACTTC.